This note documents a single TCR beta chain sequence. The target antigen is unknown. This entry belongs to a study of spatial heterogeneity in lung cancer. In the study overall: Beta-chain sequences were consistently detected more often than alpha-chain sequences. An average of more than ten raw reads was observed per unique TCR and UMI combination.

The time point is: sample taken at primary tumor resection. Sequencing was performed on whole RNA extracted from tumor and nontumor lung tissue, or from frozen PBMC, and the material was left unsorted. Study-level findings and limits: TCRs found ubiquitously expanded in tumor appeared in blood more at resection than at follow-up.

Using its own MiXCR run on the 5' RACE reads, TCRdb lists one record per CDR3 protein. The repertoire holds some 70,000 distinct CDR3 sequences, more than 10% seen once, with roughly 6.7% in the top ten. The sequence derives from a male donor with early-stage non-small cell lung cancer. The material sequenced was PBMCs, taken at surgery.

CDR3 sequence: CASTLDGPYGNEQYF. CDR3 DNA: TGTGCCAGCACCCTAGACGGGCCCTACGGGAACGAGCAGTACTTC. V is TRBV2 and J is TRBJ2-7; perhaps TRBD2 as D (5 bases). The length of the CDR3 is 15 residues. CDR1 and CDR2 (germline): SNHLY, FYNNEI. Trimming removed 7 bases at V and 5 bases at J, with 21 bases between.